The clone carrying this T cell receptor beta chain was seen ten or more times. TCRdb called the reads again in MiXCR, with one record for every CDR3 protein. The table records 250,000 or so distinct CDR3 sequences, 29% of them present only once. CDR3 length: 14 residues. V dropped 10 bases and J dropped 5 bases, with 21 bases sitting between them. Germline CDR1 and CDR2: SGHRS and YFSETQ. The data belong to a study of kidney transplant recipient with SARS-CoV-2 infection. The sample in question was a blood sample, obtained at baseline and between days 110 and 120 from a kidney transplant recipient. The sequence derives from a young adult male patient who had COVID-19 and was a kidney transplant recipient. Some of the T cells might come from the graft donor. V is TRBV5-1 and J is TRBJ2-5; D might be TRBD2 (6 bases). The CDR3 nucleotides read TGCGCCTGCACCGGGGACTCGGGGGTGGAGACCCAGTACTTC. As protein: CACTGDSGVETQYF.